What follows are 21 T cell receptor beta chains derived from one specimen sequenced in a study of CD8 T cells in ankylosing spondylitis. TCRdb used MiXCR to reprocess the 5' RACE reads, holding one entry per CDR3 protein. This table holds some 150,000 distinct CDR3 sequences, 40% to 50% found once. Material for sequencing was synovial fluid, either unsorted or a sorted T cell fraction (not recorded which). The origin of the receptors is a male donor with ankylosing spondylitis.

This clonotype was seen only a few times. The chain links TRBV6-1 to TRBJ1-6; no reliable D call. The CDR3 has 15 residues. V was pared by 1 base and J by 5 bases, with 9 bases between. Germline CDR1 is MNHNS and CDR2 is SASEGT. CDR3 in amino acids: CASSEGPENNSPLHF. The DNA of the CDR3 is TGTGCCAGCAGTGAAGGTCCAGAAAATAATTCACCCCTCCACTTT.

V is TRBV2 and J is TRBJ1-1; D is undetermined. V lost 7 bases and J lost 11, with 17 bases in between. The length of the CDR3 is 12 residues. Germline lookup yields CDR1 SNHLY and CDR2 FYNNEI. The CDR3 is CASNLRSIAAFF. The CDR3 DNA reads as TGTGCCAGCAATTTACGGTCCATAGCTGCTTTCTTT. Full variable domain (missing parts from reference TRBV2 and TRBJ1-1): EPEVTQTPSHQVTQMGQEVILRCVPISNHLYFYWYRQILGQKVEFLVSFYNNEISEKSEIFDDQFSVERPDGSNFTLKIRSTKLEDSAMYFCASNLRSIAAFFGQGTRLTVV.

The chain employs TRBV27 and TRBJ2-7, with 10 bases matching TRBD2. The J segment lost 4 bases and the V segment lost 3 bases, leaving 12 bases of the junction unmatched. The CDR3 has 17 residues. Germline V gene lookup returns CDR1 MNHEY and CDR2 SMNVEV (reference sequence). The CDR3 loop is CASSFFSGGPVDYEQYF. In DNA, the CDR3 is TGTGCCAGCAGTTTCTTTAGCGGGGGGCCGGTAGATTACGAGCAGTACTTC.

This clonotype was seen only a few times. The chain links TRBV4-1 to TRBJ2-1; 9 positions match TRBD1. This CDR3 is built from 15 residues. Germline V gene sequence: CDR1 MGHRA, CDR2 YSYEKL. After removal of 3 bases from V and 1 base from J, the junction contained 1 base not matched to a gene. CDR3 residues: CASSQDRGSYNEQFF. The CDR3 DNA is TGCGCCAGCAGCCAGGACAGGGGTTCCTACAATGAGCAGTTCTTC.

For the CDR3, the DNA is TGTGCCAGCAGCTTAGCCACCAGCGGGGAGACCCAGTACTTC. It translates to CASSLATSGETQYF. The genes are TRBV7-8 and TRBJ2-5; TRBD2 might be the D (6 bases). V was trimmed by 0 bases and J by 5 bases, leaving 10 bases between them. The CDR3 is 14 amino acids. Germline CDR1 and CDR2: SGHVS and FQNEAQ. Full variable domain (remainder filled in from reference TRBV7-8 and TRBJ2-5): GAGVSQSPRYKVAKRGQDVALRCDPISGHVSLFWYQQALGQGPEFLTYFQNEAQLDKSGLPSDRFFAERPEGSVSTLKIQRTQQEDSAVYLCASSLATSGETQYFGPGTRLLVL.

This clonotype was observed a handful of times. The chain recombines TRBV29-1 with TRBJ2-5; 7 nucleotides agree with TRBD2. Germline trimming cut 0 bases from V and 5 bases from J; bases unmatched to any gene: 6. The CDR3 has 14 amino acids. CDR1 SQVTM and CDR2 ANQGSEA come from the germline V gene. CDR3 protein: CSVEEGGHGETQYF. The CDR3 nucleotides are TGCAGCGTTGAAGAGGGAGGGCACGGGGAGACCCAGTACTTC.

The chain uses TRBV10-3 and TRBJ2-3; D is possibly TRBD1 (5 bases). The germline gives CDR1 ENHRY, CDR2 SYGVKD. Deletions cut 5 bases from V and 0 bases from J, with 15 bases between. The CDR3 totals 16 residues. The CDR3 reads CAISYLDTSSTDTQYF. CDR3 DNA: TGTGCCATCAGTTACTTGGACACATCTAGCACAGATACGCAGTATTTT.

The chain couples TRBV11-1 to TRBJ1-1; D not resolved. Germline CDR1 and CDR2: SGHAT and FQDESV (reference sequence). CDR3 size: 19 residues. The ends were cut back, 4 bases at V and 0 bases at J, with 24 bases in the middle. The CDR3 region is CASSSEDLISAVMNTEAFF. In nucleotides, the CDR3 is TGTGCCAGCAGCTCCGAAGACTTAATTTCGGCTGTTATGAACACTGAAGCTTTCTTT. Complete variable domain (other parts from reference TRBV11-1 and TRBJ1-1): EAEVAQSPRYKITEKSQAVAFWCDPISGHATLYWYRQILGQGPELLVQFQDESVVDDSQLPKDRFSAERLKGVDSTLKIQPAELGDSAMYLCASSSEDLISAVMNTEAFFGQGTRLTVV.

J is TRBJ2-7 and V is TRBV18; either TRBD1 or TRBD2 may fit D (6 bases each). From germline, CDR1 is KGHSH and CDR2 LQKENI. V lost 1 base and J 5 bases, leaving 9 bases between the germline ends. The CDR3 spans 13 residues. Here the CDR3 reads CASSPQGGHEQYF. The DNA of the CDR3 is TGTGCCAGCTCACCACAGGGGGGCCACGAGCAGTACTTC. Full variable domain (missing parts from reference TRBV18 and TRBJ2-7): NAGVMQNPRHLVRRRGQEARLRCSPMKGHSHVYWYRQLPEEGLKFMVYLQKENIIDESGMPKERFSAEFPKEGPSILRIQQVVRGDSAAYFCASSPQGGHEQYFGPGTRLTVT.

This clonotype was counted between two and nine times. This sequence joins TRBV6-1 and TRBJ2-2, with 10 bases aligning to TRBD2. CDR3 size: 16 residues. V trimming: 6 bases; J trimming: 1 base; junction bases outside the gene matches: 5. Germline V gene lookup returns CDR1 MNHNS and CDR2 SASEGT. Written as DNA, the CDR3 is TGTGCCAGCAGCCTCGGACTAGCGGTGAACACCGGGGAGCTGTTTTTT. Translated: CASSLGLAVNTGELFF.

This clonotype was counted between two and nine times. The rearrangement links TRBV28 to TRBJ1-1; no reliable D call. Between the trimmed V and J ends, which lost 2 bases and 8 bases, there was a span of 12 bases. Germline loops: CDR1 MDHEN, CDR2 SYDVKM. The CDR3 length is 13 residues. The CDR3 here is CASSLGLSVEAFF. CDR3 sequence (DNA): TGTGCCAGCAGTTTAGGACTGTCGGTCGAAGCTTTCTTT.

This CDR3 is CAWSPFFTSAYNEQFF. The CDR3 DNA sequence: TGTGCCTGGAGTCCCTTTTTCACTAGCGCTTACAATGAGCAGTTCTTC. V gene TRBV30 combines with J gene TRBJ2-1; TRBD2 agrees at 7 bases. The CDR3 has 16 residues. V was clipped by 2 bases and J by 4 bases; unmatched bases: 11. Looked up from germline, CDR1 is GTSNPN and CDR2 is SVGIG (reference sequence).

The chain carries TRBV30 and TRBJ2-1; D gene uncertain. The germline V and J ends were trimmed by 1 base and 1 base, with 14 bases remaining between them. This CDR3 contains 16 residues. CDR1 is GTSNPN, CDR2 SVGIG, per germline (reference sequence). The CDR3: CAWSAPPESSYNEQFF. The CDR3 DNA is TGTGCCTGGAGTGCCCCCCCGGAATCTTCCTACAATGAGCAGTTCTTC.

V gene TRBV15 combines with J gene TRBJ2-1, with D possibly TRBD1 on 5 matching bases. CDR3 length: 16 amino acids. Germline assignment: CDR1 LNHNV and CDR2 YYDKDF (reference sequence). The ends were cut back, 5 bases at V and 1 base at J, with 15 bases in the middle. CDR3 bases: TGTGCCACCAGCCCCTTTGGGGCGCTTTCCTACAATGAGCAGTTCTTC. It yields the protein CATSPFGALSYNEQFF.

This chain links TRBV27 with TRBJ2-5; D possibly corresponds to TRBD2 (5 bases). Germline-derived CDR1 and CDR2 are MNHEY and SMNVEV (reference sequence). Trimming cost V 0 bases and J 5 bases, with 13 bases left between them. This CDR3 spans 15 amino acids. The CDR3 coding sequence is TGTGCCAGCAGTTTATCGGCTAGCATCGGGGAGACCCAGTACTTC. This gives the protein CASSLSASIGETQYF.

The chain recombines TRBV5-6 with TRBJ1-5; no clear D. The CDR3 runs to 14 residues. CDR1 SGHDT and CDR2 YYEEEE come from the germline V gene. V lost 2 bases to trimming and J lost 6 bases, with 12 bases between them. CDR3 bases: TGTGCCAGCAGCTTAATGGCTGGGTTTCAGCCCCAGCATTTT. Translation: CASSLMAGFQPQHF. The variable domain in full, with the rest retrieved from reference TRBV5-6 and TRBJ1-5, is DAGVTQSPTHLIKTRGQQVTLRCSPKSGHDTVSWYQQALGQGPQFIFQYYEEEERQRGNFPDRFSGHQFPNYSSELNVNALLLGDSALYLCASSLMAGFQPQHFGDGTRLSIL.

The J gene is TRBJ1-4, the V gene TRBV5-1; D uncertain. Germline V gene sequence: CDR1 SGHRS, CDR2 YFSETQ. The V gene lost 0 bases and the J gene lost 3 bases, with 6 bases spanning the gap. The CDR3 loop spans 14 amino acids. The CDR3 DNA is TGCGCCAGCAGCTTGGGATTTTCTAATGAAAAACTGTTTTTT. This translates into CASSLGFSNEKLFF.

V is TRBV5-6 and J is TRBJ2-7; the D gene could be TRBD1 or TRBD2 (5 bases each). V lost 3 bases and J 3 bases, leaving 10 bases between the germline ends. CDR3 length equals 13 residues. From germline, CDR1 is SGHDT and CDR2 YYEEEE. The CDR3, as DNA: TGTGCCAGCAGCTCCGGGACGAACTACGAGCAGTACTTC. This sequence encodes CASSSGTNYEQYF.

The chain joins TRBV4-3 to TRBJ1-1, with D tentatively TRBD1 (5 bases). The CDR3 sequence is 13 residues long. Germline V gene sequence: CDR1 LGHNA, CDR2 YSLEER. Deletions cut 7 bases from V and 6 bases from J, with 15 bases between. As DNA, the CDR3 is TGCGCCAGCACCTCTGAAGGGGATGCTGAAGCTTTCTTT. Protein product: CASTSEGDAEAFF.

This clonotype was seen only a few times. V and J are TRBV6-2 or TRBV6-3 and TRBJ2-7; D may be TRBD2 (6 bases). V dropped 2 bases and J dropped 4 bases, with 12 bases sitting between them. This CDR3 comprises 14 residues. Germline loops: CDR1 MNHEY, CDR2 SVGEGT. The CDR3 DNA follows: TGTGCCAGCAGTTACGGAGGGCAGCCTTACGAGCAGTACTTC. Protein product: CASSYGGQPYEQYF.

This clonotype was counted a few times. The chain recombines TRBV7-2 with TRBJ1-2, with TRBD1 as a possible D gene (5 bases). The V gene lost 5 bases and the J gene lost 3 bases, with 19 bases spanning the gap. Germline V CDR1 and CDR2: SGHTA, FQGNSA. CDR3 length equals 16 residues. This chain's CDR3 is CASSRLWAGTHYGYTF. The CDR3 DNA sequence: TGTGCCAGCAGCCGACTTTGGGCAGGGACTCACTATGGCTACACCTTC.